This T cell receptor beta chain was recorded in a study of cytomegalovirus exposure and HLA in healthy donors. Study observations and caveats: A link between a missense DCLRE1C variant and TCR beta V- and J-gene trimming emerged from a later analysis. Presence/absence analyses supposed approximately even sequencing depth among donors.

With 60 Vbeta and 13 Jbeta primers, the PCR was carried out. Clones were read by immunoSEQ multiplex PCR, and TCRdb kept only the in-frame ones, dropping some. Its listing shows about 92,000 clones. In germline, CDR1 is GTSNPN, CDR2 SVGIG (reference sequence). The CDR3 is made up of 12 amino acids. The ends were cut back, 4 bases at V and 3 bases at J, with 9 bases in the middle. Note on this clone: The antigen is unknown.

All donors participated as healthy donors of bone marrow. V is TRBV30 and J is TRBJ1-1; perhaps TRBD1 as D (5 bases). Sequenced sample: PBMCs. The receptor was derived from a man in his forties or fifties in good health and CMV-seropositive. The CDR3 here is CAWTEGYTEAFF. DNA of the CDR3: TGTGCCTGGACGGAGGGGTACACTGAAGCTTTCTTT.